A single sample gave rise to the 10 T cell receptor beta chains below, sequenced in a study of cytomegalovirus exposure and HLA in healthy donors (dated by TCRdb to about 2017). The protocol used for the library was the immunoSEQ multiplex PCR assay. The multiplex PCR relied on a mix of 60 forward primers for TCR Vbeta segments and 13 reverse primers for TCR Jbeta segments. The source is immuneACCESS, and TCRdb retained only in-frame sequences with V and J called. Part of the clones is not carried over; for the studies checked, unresolved V genes explain less than half of this, and the remainder is unexplained. Recorded for this sample are about 140,000 clones; 76% of them occurred a single time. About 3.4% of the sample lies in the top ten. The sequencing sample was made of PBMCs. The source of these receptors is a middle-aged man in good health and CMV-seronegative.

V is TRBV9 and J is TRBJ2-3; 8 positions match TRBD2. CDR3 size: 16 residues. The germline CDR1 and CDR2 sequences are SGDLS and YYNGEE. V shed 3 bases and J 5 bases; nucleotides not matched to a gene: 11. For the CDR3, the DNA is TGTGCCAGCAGCGACGGGGGGGCCAGTATCGAAGATACGCAGTATTTT. It is translated as CASSDGGASIEDTQYF.

The table lists this clone with a count of one. The chain carries TRBV27 and TRBJ1-2, with TRBD1 identical over 7 bases. Per germline, CDR1 MNHEY and CDR2 SMNVEV (reference sequence). V lost 4 bases to trimming and J lost 1 base; unmatched junction nucleotides: 6. The CDR3 spans 15 residues. The CDR3 region has the DNA TGTGCCAGCAGTTCAACAGGGGCGATTAACTATGGCTACACCTTC. It codes for CASSSTGAINYGYTF.

This clone was counted once. The genes are TRBV28 and TRBJ2-7, with a possible D match to TRBD2 (6 bases). CDR1 is MDHEN and CDR2 is SYDVKM in the germline V gene. The CDR3 length is 13 residues. With 6 bases removed from V and 2 bases from J, the gap between germline ends came to 11 bases. CDR3 coding DNA: TGTGCCAGCAGCCTAGCGCCCGCCTACGAGCAGTACTTC. Protein product: CASSLAPAYEQYF. Full variable domain (missing parts from reference TRBV28 and TRBJ2-7): DVKVTQSSRYLVKRTGEKVFLECVQDMDHENMFWYRQDPGLGLRLIYFSYDVKMKEKGDIPEGYSVSREKKERFSLILESASTNQTSMYLCASSLAPAYEQYFGPGTRLTVT.

J is TRBJ2-3 and V is TRBV10-3; 11 bases agree with TRBD2. Germline V gene lookup returns CDR1 ENHRY and CDR2 SYGVKD. The trim removed 8 bases at V and 1 base at J, leaving 11 bases unmatched. The CDR3 has 17 residues. CDR3 in DNA: TGTGCCATCCGATCCGGGACTAGCGGTCCCGGCACAGATACGCAGTATTTT. This codes for CAIRSGTSGPGTDTQYF.

This chain links TRBV11-1 with TRBJ2-7; TRBD2 agrees at 7 bases. Germline V gives CDR1 SGHAT, CDR2 FQDESV (reference sequence). Trimming removed 5 bases from V and 0 bases from J; junction bases left unmatched: 4. The CDR3 extends over 14 amino acids. This chain's CDR3 is CASSHGTNSYEQYF. The CDR3 DNA is TGTGCCAGCAGCCATGGGACTAACTCCTACGAGCAGTACTTC.

Details on this clone: The identical CDR3 is also encoded by other nucleotide sequences in the sample. This chain uses TRBV29-1 with TRBJ1-3; D gene ambiguous. Germline V gene sequence: CDR1 SQVTM, CDR2 ANQGSEA. Deletions cut 6 bases from V and 0 bases from J, with 6 bases between. The CDR3 spans 12 residues. The CDR3 sequence is CSVAGSGNTIYF. CDR3 in DNA: TGCAGCGTGGCGGGCTCTGGAAACACCATATATTTT.

The chain couples TRBV7-2 to TRBJ2-1; 7 nucleotides line up with TRBD2. V was pared by 5 bases and J by 2 bases, with 6 bases of the junction left unmatched. The CDR3 contains 15 residues. Germline V gives CDR1 SGHTA, CDR2 FQGNSA. Written as DNA, the CDR3 is TGTGCCAGCAGCCTCAGCGGGGTGACCTACAATGAGCAGTTCTTC. This gives the protein CASSLSGVTYNEQFF.

V gene TRBV28 combines with J gene TRBJ2-7, with D perhaps TRBD1 (7 bases). This CDR3 has 12 residues. Germline CDR1 and CDR2: MDHEN and SYDVKM. The V gene lost 3 bases and the J gene lost 9 bases, with 12 bases spanning the gap. CDR3 region: CASSLAQGGQYF. CDR3 nucleotides: TGTGCCAGCAGTTTGGCGCAGGGGGGGCAGTACTTC.

V is TRBV30 and J is TRBJ1-1; D might be TRBD1 (6 bases). V dropped 0 bases and J dropped 6 bases, with 17 bases sitting between them. The CDR3 length is 15 residues. Germline CDR1 reads GTSNPN; CDR2 reads SVGIG (reference sequence). The CDR3 DNA follows: TGTGCCTGGAGTGTAGGGACAATCCGACTCCCTGAAGCTTTCTTT. Translated: CAWSVGTIRLPEAFF. Full variable domain (missing parts from reference TRBV30 and TRBJ1-1): SQTIHQWPATLVQPVGSPLSLECTVEGTSNPNLYWYRQAAGRGLQLLFYSVGIGQISSEVPQNLSASRPQDRQFILSSKKLLLSDSGFYLCAWSVGTIRLPEAFFGQGTRLTVV.

This clone was seen only a few times. DNA for the CDR3: TGCGCCAGCAGCCAAGTAGGGCTAGCGGGAGCCACCTACAATGAGCAGTTCTTC. Protein: CASSQVGLAGATYNEQFF. The genes are TRBV4-1 and TRBJ2-1; 10 bases align to TRBD2. The CDR3 is made up of 18 amino acids. CDR1 is MGHRA and CDR2 is YSYEKL in the germline V gene. With V trimmed by 1 base and J by 2 bases, 8 bases remained unmatched.